This T cell receptor beta chain was retrieved from a study of beta chain features in type 1 diabetes. V dropped 4 bases and J dropped 0 bases, with 4 bases sitting between them. This CDR3 comprises 13 residues. The germline gives CDR1 SGHNT, CDR2 YENEEA. This clone was seen a few times. Its antigen is not identified. Study-level points and caveats: Among patients with Type 1 diabetes, TCRB CDR3s were moderately but significantly shorter in every one of the four CD4+ subsets. Whether TCRB rearrangement is influenced by HLA type went unresolved here. For type 1 diabetes patients, VDJ junctions showed fewer insertions and more deletions.

The entirety of the isolated RNA underwent reverse transcription, so expressed TCRB transcripts were sequenced. Using immunoSEQ multiplex PCR, the repertoire was profiled, and TCRdb retains in-frame clones only, with some absent. The table lists 95,000 to 150,000 clones, around 16% of them singletons. This chain uses TRBV11-3 with TRBJ2-1; the D is unclear. The material sequenced was central memory CD4+ T cells from blood. The origin of this receptor is a man between 18 and 29 years old with type 1 diabetes. The CDR3 nucleotides read TGTGCCAGCAGCTCCAACTCCTACAATGAGCAGTTCTTC. Amino acid sequence: CASSSNSYNEQFF.